This T cell receptor (beta chain) was captured by sequencing in a study of cytomegalovirus exposure and HLA in healthy donors. Whole-study findings and limits: For most TCR beta V segments, an earlier analysis put the productive rate at about 90% or about 30% of the time.

60 Vbeta and 13 Jbeta primers were used in PCR. Produced via immunoSEQ multiplex PCR; TCRdb's table is partial and in-frame only. The profile shows around 150,000 clones, around 79% of them singletons. As regards this clone: The antigen remains undetermined.

The receptor comes from a male donor in good health and CMV-seropositive. Specimen: PBMCs.

CDR3 in DNA: TGTGCCAGCAGCGTAGGGACAGACGGTTCACCCCTCCACTTT. Its protein is CASSVGTDGSPLHF. This rearrangement joins TRBV9 to TRBJ1-6; tentatively, D is TRBD1 (6 bases). The CDR3 loop spans 14 amino acids. CDR1 and CDR2 from the germline V gene are SGDLS and YYNGEE. V was pared by 0 bases and J by 9 bases, with 10 bases between. Looking up the rest from reference TRBV9 and TRBJ1-6 gives the full variable domain: DSGVTQTPKHLITATGQRVTLRCSPRSGDLSVYWYQQSLDQGLQFLIQYYNGEERAKGNILERFSAQQFPDLHSELNLSSLELGDSALYFCASSVGTDGSPLHFGNGTRLTVT.